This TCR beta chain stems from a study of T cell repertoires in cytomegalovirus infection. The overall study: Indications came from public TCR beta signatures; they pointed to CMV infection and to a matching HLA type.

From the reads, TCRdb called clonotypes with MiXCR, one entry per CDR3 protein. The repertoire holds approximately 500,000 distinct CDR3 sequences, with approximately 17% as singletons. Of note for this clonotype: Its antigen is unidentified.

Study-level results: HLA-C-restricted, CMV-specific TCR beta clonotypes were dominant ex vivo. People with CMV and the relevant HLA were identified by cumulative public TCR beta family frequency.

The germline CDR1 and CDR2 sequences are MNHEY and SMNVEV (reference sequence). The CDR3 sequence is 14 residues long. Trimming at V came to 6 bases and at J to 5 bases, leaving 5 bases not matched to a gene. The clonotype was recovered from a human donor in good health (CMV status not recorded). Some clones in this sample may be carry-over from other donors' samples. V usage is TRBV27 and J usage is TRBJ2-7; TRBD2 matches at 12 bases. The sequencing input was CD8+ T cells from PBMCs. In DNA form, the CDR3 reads TGTGCCAGCAGCAGGGGACTAGCGGGCCACGAGCAGTACTTC. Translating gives CASSRGLAGHEQYF.